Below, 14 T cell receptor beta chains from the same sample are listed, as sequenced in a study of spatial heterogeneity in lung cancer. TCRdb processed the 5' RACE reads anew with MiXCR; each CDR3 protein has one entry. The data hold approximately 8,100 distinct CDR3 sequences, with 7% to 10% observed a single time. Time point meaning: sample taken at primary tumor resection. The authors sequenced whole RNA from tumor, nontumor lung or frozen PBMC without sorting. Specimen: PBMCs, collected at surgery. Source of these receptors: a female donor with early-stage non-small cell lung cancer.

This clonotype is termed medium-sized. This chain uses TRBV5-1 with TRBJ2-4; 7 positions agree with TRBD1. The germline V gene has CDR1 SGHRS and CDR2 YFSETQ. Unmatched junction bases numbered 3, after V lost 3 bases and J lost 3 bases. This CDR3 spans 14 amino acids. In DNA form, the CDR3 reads TGCGCCAGCAGCTGGGACAGCAACAAAAACATTCAGTACTTC. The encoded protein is CASSWDSNKNIQYF.

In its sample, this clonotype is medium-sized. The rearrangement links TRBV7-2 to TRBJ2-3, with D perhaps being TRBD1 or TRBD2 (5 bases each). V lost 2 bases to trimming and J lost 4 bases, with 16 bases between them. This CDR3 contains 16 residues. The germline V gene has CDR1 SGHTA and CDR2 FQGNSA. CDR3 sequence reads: CASSLFQGAGADTQYF. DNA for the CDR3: TGTGCCAGCAGCTTATTCCAGGGCGCGGGCGCAGATACGCAGTATTTT.

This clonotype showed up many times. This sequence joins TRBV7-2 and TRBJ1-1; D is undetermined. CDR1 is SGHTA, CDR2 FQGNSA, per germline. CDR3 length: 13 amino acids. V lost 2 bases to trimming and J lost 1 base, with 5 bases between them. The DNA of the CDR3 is TGTGCCAGCAGCTTATGGACGAACACTGAAGCTTTCTTT. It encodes CASSLWTNTEAFF.

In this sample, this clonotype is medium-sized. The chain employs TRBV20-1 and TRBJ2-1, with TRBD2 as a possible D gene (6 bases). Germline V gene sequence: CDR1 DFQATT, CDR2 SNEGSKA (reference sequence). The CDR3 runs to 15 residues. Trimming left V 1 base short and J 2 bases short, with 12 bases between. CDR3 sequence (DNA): TGCAGTGCTAGAGTGCGGGGCGGACCCTACAATGAGCAGTTCTTC. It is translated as CSARVRGGPYNEQFF.

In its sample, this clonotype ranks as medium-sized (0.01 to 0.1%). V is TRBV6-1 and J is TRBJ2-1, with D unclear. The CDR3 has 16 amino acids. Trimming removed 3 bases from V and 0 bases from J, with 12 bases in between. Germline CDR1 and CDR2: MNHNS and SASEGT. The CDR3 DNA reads TGTGCCAGCAGTGACCGGACCTTCGACTCCTACAATGAGCAGTTCTTC. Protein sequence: CASSDRTFDSYNEQFF.

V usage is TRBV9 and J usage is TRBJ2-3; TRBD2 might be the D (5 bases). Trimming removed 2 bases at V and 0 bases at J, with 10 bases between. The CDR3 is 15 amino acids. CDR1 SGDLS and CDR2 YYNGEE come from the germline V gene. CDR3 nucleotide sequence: TGTGCCAGCAGCGTTGGACTGGGAAGCACAGATACGCAGTATTTT. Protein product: CASSVGLGSTDTQYF.

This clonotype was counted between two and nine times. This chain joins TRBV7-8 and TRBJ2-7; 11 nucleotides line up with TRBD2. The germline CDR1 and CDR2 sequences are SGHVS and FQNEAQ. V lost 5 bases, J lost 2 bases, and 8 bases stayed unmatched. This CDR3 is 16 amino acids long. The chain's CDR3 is CASSILGTSGAYEQYF. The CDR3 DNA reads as TGTGCCAGCAGCATACTCGGGACTAGCGGAGCCTACGAGCAGTACTTC.

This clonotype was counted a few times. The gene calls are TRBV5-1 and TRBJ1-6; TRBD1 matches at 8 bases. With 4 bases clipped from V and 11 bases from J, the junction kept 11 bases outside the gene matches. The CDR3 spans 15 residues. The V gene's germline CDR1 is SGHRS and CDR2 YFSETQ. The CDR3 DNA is TGCGCCAGCAGCGTATACTCCAGGGGGCTACCACCCCTCCACTTT. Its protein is CASSVYSRGLPPLHF.

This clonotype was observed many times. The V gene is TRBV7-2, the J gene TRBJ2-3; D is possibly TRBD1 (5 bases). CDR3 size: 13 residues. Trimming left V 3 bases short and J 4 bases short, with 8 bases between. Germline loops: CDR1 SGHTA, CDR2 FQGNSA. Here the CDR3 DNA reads TGTGCCAGCAGCTTGCCAGGGCCAGATACGCAGTATTTT. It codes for CASSLPGPDTQYF.

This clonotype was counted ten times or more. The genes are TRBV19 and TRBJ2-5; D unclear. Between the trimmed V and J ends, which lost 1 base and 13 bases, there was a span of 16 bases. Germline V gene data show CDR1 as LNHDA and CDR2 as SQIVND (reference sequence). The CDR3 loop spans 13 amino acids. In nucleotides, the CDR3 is TGTGCCAGTAGTATAGGGGTCGAGGCACCTCGGTACTTC. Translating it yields CASSIGVEAPRYF.

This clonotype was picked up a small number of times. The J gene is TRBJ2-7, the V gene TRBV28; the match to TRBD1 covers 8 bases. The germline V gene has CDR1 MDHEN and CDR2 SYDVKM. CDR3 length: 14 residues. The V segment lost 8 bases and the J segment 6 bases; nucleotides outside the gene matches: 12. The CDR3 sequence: CASSWTGRRGEQYF. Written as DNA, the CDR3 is TGTGCCAGCTCCTGGACAGGGAGGAGGGGCGAGCAGTACTTC.

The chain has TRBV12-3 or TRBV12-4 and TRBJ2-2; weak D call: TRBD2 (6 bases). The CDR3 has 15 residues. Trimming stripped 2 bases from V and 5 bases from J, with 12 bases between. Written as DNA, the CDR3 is TGTGCCAGCAGTTTACAGGGCGGGGAGACCGGGGAGCTGTTTTTT. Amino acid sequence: CASSLQGGETGELFF.

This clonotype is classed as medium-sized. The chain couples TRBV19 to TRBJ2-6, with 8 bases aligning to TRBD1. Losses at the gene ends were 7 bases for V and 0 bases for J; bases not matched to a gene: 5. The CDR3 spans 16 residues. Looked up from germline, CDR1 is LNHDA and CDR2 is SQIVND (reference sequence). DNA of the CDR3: TGTGCCAGTAAGAGGACAGGGACCTCTGGGGCCAACGTCCTGACTTTC. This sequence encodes CASKRTGTSGANVLTF.

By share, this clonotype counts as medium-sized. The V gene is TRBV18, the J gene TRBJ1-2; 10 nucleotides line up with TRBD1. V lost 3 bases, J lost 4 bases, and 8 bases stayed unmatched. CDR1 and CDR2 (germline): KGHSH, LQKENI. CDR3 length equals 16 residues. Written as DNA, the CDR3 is TGTGCCAGCTCACCCAAGGGACAGGGGAGCCCCTATGGCTACACCTTC. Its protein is CASSPKGQGSPYGYTF. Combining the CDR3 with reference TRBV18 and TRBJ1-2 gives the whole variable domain NAGVMQNPRHLVRRRGQEARLRCSPMKGHSHVYWYRQLPEEGLKFMVYLQKENIIDESGMPKERFSAEFPKEGPSILRIQQVVRGDSAAYFCASSPKGQGSPYGYTFGSGTRLTVV.